The entry that follows covers one T cell receptor beta chain sequence. Its antigen has not been determined. Sequence at one end of the junction differs from germline and may be a read error. Donors were healthy HIV-negative adults with no recently reported acute infections or vaccinations. Every donor was a Caucasian adult living in Nashville, Tennessee, USA. CD4+ T cells were enriched by magnetic negative selection; naive cells were then positively selected on CD45RA, and the negative fraction formed the memory subset. After blood collection by leukapheresis, PBMCs were isolated using Ficoll-Histopaque density gradient centrifugation and then cryopreserved in the vapor phase of liquid nitrogen. Analytical flow cytometry was used to check the purity and quantity of every magnetically sorted T cell population. Genomic DNA was isolated from each sorted fraction and quantified by UV absorbance on a Nanodrop 2000c.

Using the deep immunoSEQ assay, TCR CDR3 regions were amplified from genomic DNA by multiplex PCR. Extracted genomic DNA from each cell subset was distributed evenly across all wells of several immunoSEQ 96-well plates, and each plate was treated as a replicate. For sorted subsets, around 0.2 ug genomic DNA, equal to tens of thousands of T cell genomes, was loaded into each replicate PCR. The purified libraries were quantified using a Qubit 3.0 fluorometer, sized with a Bioanalyzer 2100, and then quantified again using the KAPA Library Quantification kit. A separate single-read 150-cycle Illumina NextSeq 550 flow cell was used to sequence each immunoSEQ 96-well plate. Per the original workflow: Because the immunoSEQ output included only junctional sequences and no quality scores, the filtering could not be the same as the filtering used for full-length reads. Sequences were annotated with PyIR, a Python wrapper for IgBLAST v1.9, using IMGT germline references to assign V/J genes and CDR3. Reads were filtered out if the reads had weak V/J assignments (E-value above 1e-6), no CDR3, stop codons, out-of-frame junctions, or ambiguous translated residues. V3J clonotypes were defined by identical inferred V gene, J gene, and CDR3 amino acid sequence. To compute the percentage overlap between repertoires, the number of shared unique clonotypes was divided by the size of the smaller repertoire. Richness of each repertoire was evaluated using RTK rarefaction, the Chao1 estimator, and Recon v2.1 estimates of unobserved clonotypes. For all TCRbeta clonotypes obtained by the gDNA method from a few donors, generation probabilities were computed with OLGA. The table was pulled from immuneACCESS by TCRdb, which kept in-frame rearrangements only. Such tables lose some clones; where checked, under half of the loss comes from unresolved V genes, and the rest has no known cause. V and J calls and clone size follow that table, whereas D and trimming were derived from the DNA. The sample profile shows about 1 million clones; under 80% of them were found once. Over 1.3% of the sample is taken by the ten largest.

This entry comes from a study of shared clonotypes between healthy human individuals (dated by TCRdb to the early 2020s). In terms of the full investigation: The cohort comprised a couple of women and three men aged 18 to 49 years. For each donor, CD4 naive and CD4 memory were each run on three plates, CD8 naive on two plates, and CD8 memory on one plate. The study deeply sequenced blood TCR repertoires of five healthy adults to estimate repertoire size and the extent of clonotype sharing between individuals. To increase sequencing depth and limit assay-specific biases, different laboratories used diverse techniques to prepare libraries and sequence TCR repertoires. Per donor, leukapheresis produced somewhere between about 0.94 and 9 billion PBMCs.

Beyond this particular receptor, the publication reports: Compared with non-shared clonotypes, clonotypes shared by all four sorted-subset donors had higher generation probabilities. Estimated clonotype richness was generally larger for naive than for memory subsets. The small number of donors limited the genetic and exposure-history diversity represented. Pairwise subsampling indicated that sequencing depth was expected to affect the degree of clonotype sharing among donors. About 5% of naive CD4, 3.5% of naive CD8, around 2.3% of memory CD4, and 0.4% of memory CD8 clonotypes were shared across a few donors. Sampling was restricted to blood, and TCR repertoires in tissue are likely to differ from TCR repertoires in blood. Even with the large sequencing depth, rarefaction of the sorted-subset datasets indicated that sequencing was incomplete.

This clonotype was obtained from a man aged 18-30 years in good health. Sequenced: memory CD4+ T cells sorted from blood. The cell subset or site label corresponds to: CD45RA-negative fraction.

The bases are TGTGCCAGCATCATATACGTACCAGGAAAGACCTATGGCTTC. Translated, this is CASIIYVPGKTYGF. This chain joins TRBV5-4 to TRBJ1-2, with no reliable assignment of the D segment. The germline V gene (reference sequence) gives CDR1 as SGHNT and CDR2 as YYREEE. The CDR3 goes from the cysteine to the phenylalanine over 14 residues. The entry retains the CDR3 DNA only, 42 bases that are in frame from base 1.